The T cell receptor (beta chain) described here comes from a study of T cell changes during pregnancy in multiple sclerosis. This clone was seen just once. V shed 4 bases and J 5 bases; nucleotides not matched to a gene: 9. The CDR3 loop spans 17 amino acids. CDR1 SEHNR and CDR2 FQNEAQ come from the germline V gene (reference sequence). Only in-frame clones appear in the TCRdb table, and some are missing; sequencing was by immunoSEQ multiplex PCR. The table records approximately 100,000 clones, 90% to 95% of them present only once. The origin of this receptor is a female donor with multiple sclerosis, enrolled in a pregnancy study. The chain links TRBV7-9 to TRBJ2-1, with TRBD1 matching over 12 bases. The sequenced sample was peripheral blood, obtained in the third trimester of pregnancy. The CDR3 protein is CASSSGTGGPLDNEQFF. CDR3 sequence (DNA): TGTGCCAGCAGCTCCGGGACAGGGGGCCCCTTAGACAATGAGCAGTTCTTC.